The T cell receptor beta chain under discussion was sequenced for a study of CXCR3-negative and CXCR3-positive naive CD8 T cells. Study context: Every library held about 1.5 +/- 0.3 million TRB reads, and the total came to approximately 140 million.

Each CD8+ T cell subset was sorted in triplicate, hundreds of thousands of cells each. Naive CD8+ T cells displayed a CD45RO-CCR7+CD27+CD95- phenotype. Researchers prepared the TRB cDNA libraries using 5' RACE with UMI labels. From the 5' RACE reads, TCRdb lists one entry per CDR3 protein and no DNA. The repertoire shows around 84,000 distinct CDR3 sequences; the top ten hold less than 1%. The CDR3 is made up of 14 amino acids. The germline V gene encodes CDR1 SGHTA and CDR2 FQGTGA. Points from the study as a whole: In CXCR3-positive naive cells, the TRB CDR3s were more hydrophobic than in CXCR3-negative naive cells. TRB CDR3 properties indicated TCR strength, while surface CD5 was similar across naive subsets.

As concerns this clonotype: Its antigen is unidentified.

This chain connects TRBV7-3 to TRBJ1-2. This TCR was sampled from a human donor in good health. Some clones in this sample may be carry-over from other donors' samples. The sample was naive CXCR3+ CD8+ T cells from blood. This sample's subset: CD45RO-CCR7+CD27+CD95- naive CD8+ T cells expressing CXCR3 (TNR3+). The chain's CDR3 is CASSPTGKSYGYTF.